Listed here are 24 T cell receptor beta chains from one sample, sequenced in a study of T-cell reconstitution after alpha-beta-depleted transplantation in children. Using unique molecular identifiers, the investigators prepared the TCRbeta library. TCRdb fed the PCR reads into MiXCR, producing one record per CDR3 protein. Among 200,000 to 250,000 distinct CDR3 sequences listed, 9.7% were seen once. Sequenced material: PBMCs from the stem cell graft donor, taken from the stem cell graft. All receptors derive from a human donor who donated a stem cell graft to a child with SCID.

At least ten counts were recorded for this clonotype. CDR3 region: CASSFGQANTEAFF. Here the CDR3 DNA reads TGTGCCAGCAGCTTCGGACAGGCTAACACTGAAGCTTTCTTT. The V gene is TRBV7-9, the J gene TRBJ1-1; TRBD1 matches at 7 bases. Germline lookup yields CDR1 SEHNR and CDR2 FQNEAQ (reference sequence). The CDR3 covers 14 residues. Losses at the gene ends were 3 bases for V and 2 bases for J; bases not matched to a gene: 3.

This clonotype was counted many times. The chain uses TRBV12-3 or TRBV12-4 and TRBJ1-3, with D hard to call. The CDR3 covers 15 residues. V was clipped by 3 bases and J by 0 bases, with 9 bases between them. The CDR3 sequence: CASSFARHSGNTIYF. CDR3 DNA: TGTGCCAGCAGTTTTGCCCGGCACTCTGGAAACACCATATATTTT.

J is TRBJ1-2 and V is TRBV4-2, with 7 positions matching TRBD1. CDR1 is LGHNA, CDR2 YNFKEQ, per germline. The CDR3 loop spans 21 amino acids. The ends lost 5 bases at V and 1 base at J; junction bases unmatched: 25. CDR3 sequence (DNA): TGTGCCAGCAGCGGTCGGATTATCGGCGAGACAGGGAACCCACATAACTATGGCTACACCTTC. Protein sequence: CASSGRIIGETGNPHNYGYTF.

This clonotype was seen many times. The chain combines TRBV6-6 with TRBJ2-5; D is unresolved. The CDR3 is 13 amino acids. Germline V gene lookup returns CDR1 MNHNY and CDR2 SVGAGI (reference sequence). V lost 3 bases and J lost 4, with 9 bases in between. DNA for the CDR3: TGTGCCAGCAGTTATGGGCCGGGAGAGACCCAGTACTTC. Translating it yields CASSYGPGETQYF.

This clonotype was observed at least ten times. CDR3 sequence: CASAAGNSNYGYTF. CDR3 DNA sequence: TGTGCCAGCGCAGCAGGGAATTCGAACTATGGCTACACCTTC. This sequence joins TRBV12-3 or TRBV12-4 and TRBJ1-2, with a possible D match to TRBD1 (5 bases). The CDR3 totals 14 residues. Deletions cut 8 bases from V and 2 bases from J, with 15 bases between.

This clonotype was recorded at least ten times. In nucleotides, the CDR3 is TGCAGTGCTACGCACTCCCAGACGGGGTCCTACGAGCAGTACTTC. As protein: CSATHSQTGSYEQYF. The chain couples TRBV20-1 to TRBJ2-7; a possible D gene is TRBD2 (5 bases). Trimming shortened V by 4 bases and J by 1 base, and 17 bases separated the two germline ends. The CDR3 is made up of 15 amino acids. The germline V gene has CDR1 DFQATT and CDR2 SNEGSKA (reference sequence).

This clonotype was found many times. This chain links TRBV15 with TRBJ1-1; D perhaps matches TRBD1 (5 bases). V was shortened by 5 bases and J by 5 bases, with 15 bases between the two germline ends. CDR1 and CDR2 (germline): LNHNV, YYDKDF (reference sequence). The CDR3 loop spans 14 amino acids. CDR3 in amino acids: CATSPGRGQTEAFF. DNA for the CDR3: TGTGCCACCAGCCCAGGACGAGGACAAACTGAAGCTTTCTTT.

Ten or more counts support this clonotype. The gene calls are TRBV10-3 and TRBJ2-7; the D is unclear. The germline V gene has CDR1 ENHRY and CDR2 SYGVKD. There are 16 residues in the CDR3. V was clipped by 5 bases and J by 0 bases, with 17 bases between them. This CDR3 reads CAISPTGLLSSYEQYF. The CDR3 bases are TGTGCCATCAGTCCGACGGGTCTTCTAAGCTCCTACGAGCAGTACTTC.

This clonotype was seen just once. The chain couples TRBV7-6 to TRBJ1-2; 8 bases fit TRBD1. The length of the CDR3 is 13 residues. Germline CDR1 is SGHVS and CDR2 is FNYEAQ. V trimming: 2 bases; J trimming: 14 bases; junction bases outside the gene matches: 10. The CDR3 protein is CASSLRQGALGTF. The CDR3 DNA sequence: TGTGCCAGCAGCTTACGGCAGGGGGCCTTGGGAACCTTC.

This clonotype was counted many times. The V call is TRBV20-1, the J call TRBJ2-1, with 10 nucleotides matching TRBD1. The CDR3 has 15 residues. The germline gives CDR1 DFQATT, CDR2 SNEGSKA (reference sequence). Losses at the gene ends were 5 bases for V and 2 bases for J; bases not matched to a gene: 6. CDR3: CSAPRTGGPYNEQFF. CDR3 coding DNA: TGCAGTGCTCCTCGGACAGGGGGACCCTACAATGAGCAGTTCTTC.

This clonotype was counted many times. The gene calls are TRBV21-1 and TRBJ1-5. TRBV21-1 is a pseudogene. The CDR3 loop spans 15 amino acids. The CDR3 DNA sequence: TGTGCCAGCAGCATCCTCGGACGGCACAATCAGCCCCAGCATTTT. Its protein product is CASSILGRHNQPQHF.

This clonotype appeared many times. The V and J genes are TRBV6-5 and TRBJ1-1; the D is unclear. Trimming left V 4 bases short and J 0 bases short, with 12 bases between. Looked up from germline, CDR1 is MNHEY and CDR2 is SVGAGI. The CDR3 loop spans 15 amino acids. CDR3 loop: CASSSSRALNTEAFF. The CDR3 bases are TGTGCCAGCAGTTCCTCAAGGGCCCTGAACACTGAAGCTTTCTTT.

Ten or more counts support this clonotype. This chain uses TRBV20-1 with TRBJ2-2; 7 positions match TRBD2. There are 13 residues in the CDR3. CDR1 is DFQATT and CDR2 is SNEGSKA in the germline V gene (reference sequence). The V segment lost 3 bases and the J segment 5 bases; nucleotides outside the gene matches: 3. The CDR3 DNA reads as TGCAGTGCTAGTCCCGGGGGGACCGGGGAGCTGTTTTTT. Protein product: CSASPGGTGELFF.

This clonotype was counted many times. For the CDR3, the DNA is TGCAGTGCTAGAGCTCCAGGGGACGAGCAGTACTTC. This sequence encodes CSARAPGDEQYF. The gene calls are TRBV20-1 and TRBJ2-7, with D possibly being TRBD1 (6 bases). This CDR3 region has 12 residues. Germline-derived CDR1 and CDR2 are DFQATT and SNEGSKA (reference sequence). Trimming stripped 1 base from V and 5 bases from J, with 9 bases between.

The V and J genes are TRBV12-3 or TRBV12-4 and TRBJ1-3; no definite D call. Trimming shortened V by 2 bases and J by 0 bases, and 8 bases separated the two germline ends. The CDR3 covers 15 residues. The CDR3 sequence is CASSLWVLSGNTIYF. CDR3 in DNA: TGTGCCAGCAGTTTATGGGTTCTCTCTGGAAACACCATATATTTT.

The rearrangement joins TRBV28 to TRBJ2-7, with TRBD1 as a possible D gene (5 bases). This CDR3 is built from 12 residues. The germline V gene has CDR1 MDHEN and CDR2 SYDVKM. V shed 5 bases and J shed 3 bases, with 8 bases lying between them. The CDR3 loop is CASSIQGYEQYF. The CDR3, as DNA: TGTGCCAGCAGTATTCAGGGCTACGAGCAGTACTTC.

Points on this clonotype: A read error may explain this, as a much larger clone is one base away. V gene TRBV12-3 or TRBV12-4 combines with J gene TRBJ2-5; D may match TRBD1 or TRBD2 (5 bases each). The ends were cut back, 5 bases at V and 6 bases at J, with 13 bases in the middle. This CDR3 spans 13 amino acids. The CDR3 sequence is CASSGDPGKTQYF. CDR3 nucleotides: TGTGCCAGCAGTGGGGACCCAGGCAAGACCCAGTACTTC.

In this sample, this clonotype turned up many times. This chain uses TRBV5-1 with TRBJ1-1; D unclear. Looked up from germline, CDR1 is SGHRS and CDR2 is YFSETQ. Trimming took off 0 bases at V and 0 bases at J, with 12 bases between the two ends. The CDR3 has 16 residues. The CDR3, as DNA: TGCGCCAGCAGCTTGGGTAAGACGGCGGTGAACACTGAAGCTTTCTTT. Its translation: CASSLGKTAVNTEAFF.

This clonotype was detected many times. The chain employs TRBV5-1 and TRBJ1-2; 9 nucleotides match TRBD1. Per the germline V gene, CDR1 is SGHRS and CDR2 is YFSETQ. The CDR3 spans 13 residues. With V trimmed by 0 bases and J by 8 bases, 2 bases remained unmatched. The CDR3 DNA follows: TGCGCCAGCAGCTTGGGACAGGGGGTAGGCTACACCTTC. Residues: CASSLGQGVGYTF.

This clonotype was counted at least ten times. The CDR3 sequence is CASSLRTHTGELFF. CDR3 sequence (DNA): TGTGCCAGCAGTTTGCGGACACACACCGGGGAGCTGTTTTTT. The rearrangement joins TRBV12-3 or TRBV12-4 to TRBJ2-2, with D possibly matching TRBD1 (5 bases). This CDR3 is 14 amino acids long. Trimming took off 3 bases at V and 3 bases at J, with 8 bases between the two ends.

In its sample, this clonotype was seen a few times. The chain is built from TRBV28 and TRBJ1-3; D call uncertain. In germline, CDR1 is MDHEN, CDR2 SYDVKM. The CDR3 is 15 residues long. The V gene lost 3 bases and the J gene lost 0 bases, with 9 bases spanning the gap. CDR3 nucleotide sequence: TGTGCCAGCAGTTTCCACGGAAACTCTGGAAACACCATATATTTT. It yields the protein CASSFHGNSGNTIYF.

This clonotype was seen repeatedly, ten times or more. V is TRBV4-3 and J is TRBJ2-3; the D call may be TRBD1 or TRBD2 (5 bases each). Germline CDR1 and CDR2: LGHNA and YSLEER. V lost 0 bases and J 8 bases, leaving 12 bases between the germline ends. CDR3 length equals 14 residues. In nucleotides, the CDR3 is TGCGCCAGCAGCCAAGATCAGGGACGTGCTACGCAGTATTTT. It is translated as CASSQDQGRATQYF.

V is TRBV7-9 and J is TRBJ1-1; D is unresolved. The V gene lost 4 bases and the J gene lost 3 bases, with 12 bases spanning the gap. The CDR3 is 14 amino acids. The V gene's germline CDR1 is SEHNR and CDR2 FQNEAQ (reference sequence). Here the CDR3 reads CASSSPGWDTEAFF. The DNA for the CDR3 is TGTGCCAGCAGCTCCCCGGGGTGGGACACTGAAGCTTTCTTT.

This clonotype was detected a few times. The J gene is TRBJ2-1, the V gene TRBV7-2, with 13 bases fitting TRBD2. The CDR3 covers 17 residues. The trim removed 7 bases at V and 10 bases at J, leaving 16 bases unmatched. The V gene's germline CDR1 is SGHTA and CDR2 FQGNSA. DNA for the CDR3: TGTGCCAGCACCCCAGGGGGCGGAGGACTAGCGGGGGACGAGCAGTTCTTC. This gives the protein CASTPGGGGLAGDEQFF.